The next 5 T cell receptor beta chains were all read from a single sample in a study of blood T cell repertoires in COVID-19. Sequencing was performed with immunoSEQ multiplex PCR; in TCRdb, only in-frame clones are kept and a portion is missing. This table holds tens of thousands of clones, roughly nine tenths found once. Sequenced sample: peripheral blood. The receptors come from a man in his fifties or sixties with acute or convalescent COVID-19.

The table lists this clone with a few counts. V usage is TRBV7-9 and J usage is TRBJ1-2; D ambiguous. The CDR3 is made up of 12 amino acids. Germline CDR1 reads SEHNR; CDR2 reads FQNEAQ (reference sequence). The V end lost 1 base, the J end lost 6 bases, and 6 bases lay between the germline ends. CDR3 region: CASSLGSNGYTF. CDR3 in DNA: TGTGCCAGCAGCTTAGGGAGCAATGGCTACACCTTC.

As to this clone: The junction departs from germline at one end; a sequencing error may be responsible. The gene calls are TRBV6-5 and TRBJ1-2; D perhaps matches TRBD1 (5 bases). CDR1 MNHEY and CDR2 SVGAGI come from the germline V gene. This CDR3 is 13 amino acids long. CDR3 protein: CASRSKDTYQYAF. The CDR3 DNA sequence: TGTGCCAGCAGATCCAAGGACACGTATCAGTACGCCTTC.

The chain links TRBV5-1 to TRBJ2-3, with TRBD2 identical over 8 bases. The CDR3 spans 15 residues. Germline values: CDR1 SGHRS, CDR2 YFSETQ. J lost 8 bases, V lost 0 bases, and 8 bases had no gene match. This chain's CDR3 is CASSLGGGGRSTQYF. The DNA for the CDR3 is TGCGCCAGCAGCTTGGGTGGCGGGGGGCGATCTACGCAGTATTTT.

The V gene is TRBV20-1, the J gene TRBJ1-2; 8 bases are shared with TRBD1. CDR1 and CDR2 (germline): DFQATT, SNEGSKA (reference sequence). This CDR3 region has 15 residues. After removal of 3 bases from V and 7 bases from J, the junction contained 13 bases not matched to a gene. DNA of the CDR3: TGCAGTGCTAGTGACCCCAACAGGGGGGTCCGTGGCTACACCTTC. It encodes CSASDPNRGVRGYTF.

V gene TRBV5-5 combines with J gene TRBJ1-2; 10 bases align to TRBD1. The CDR3 covers 17 residues. Unmatched junction bases numbered 11, after V lost 3 bases and J lost 3 bases. Germline CDR1 is SGHKS and CDR2 is YYEKEE (reference sequence). Here the CDR3 DNA reads TGTGCCAGCAGCTCTTCCGGGACAGGGGTTCTCTACTATGGCTACACCTTC. Amino acid sequence: CASSSSGTGVLYYGYTF. The variable domain in full, completed from reference TRBV5-5 and TRBJ1-2, reads DAGVTQSPTHLIKTRGQQVTLRCSPISGHKSVSWYQQVLGQGPQFIFQYYEKEERGRGNFPDRFSARQFPNYSSELNVNALLLGDSALYLCASSSSGTGVLYYGYTFGSGTRLTVV.